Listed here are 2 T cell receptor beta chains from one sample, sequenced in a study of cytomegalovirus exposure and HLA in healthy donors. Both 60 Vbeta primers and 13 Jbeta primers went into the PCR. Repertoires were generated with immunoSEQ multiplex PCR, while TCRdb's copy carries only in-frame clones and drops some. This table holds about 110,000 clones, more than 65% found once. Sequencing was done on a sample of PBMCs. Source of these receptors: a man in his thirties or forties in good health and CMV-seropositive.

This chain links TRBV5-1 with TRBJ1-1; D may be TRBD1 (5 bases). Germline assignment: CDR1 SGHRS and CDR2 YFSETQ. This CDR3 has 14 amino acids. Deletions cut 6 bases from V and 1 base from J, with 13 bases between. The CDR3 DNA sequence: TGCGCCAGCAACCTAGGGCAGGGGAACACTGAAGCTTTCTTT. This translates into CASNLGQGNTEAFF.

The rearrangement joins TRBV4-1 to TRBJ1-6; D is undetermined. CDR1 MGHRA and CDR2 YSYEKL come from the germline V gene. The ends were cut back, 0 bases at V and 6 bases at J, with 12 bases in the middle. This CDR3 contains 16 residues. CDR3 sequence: CASSQDGEWGNSPLHF. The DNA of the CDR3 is TGCGCCAGCAGCCAAGATGGGGAGTGGGGTAATTCACCCCTCCACTTT.